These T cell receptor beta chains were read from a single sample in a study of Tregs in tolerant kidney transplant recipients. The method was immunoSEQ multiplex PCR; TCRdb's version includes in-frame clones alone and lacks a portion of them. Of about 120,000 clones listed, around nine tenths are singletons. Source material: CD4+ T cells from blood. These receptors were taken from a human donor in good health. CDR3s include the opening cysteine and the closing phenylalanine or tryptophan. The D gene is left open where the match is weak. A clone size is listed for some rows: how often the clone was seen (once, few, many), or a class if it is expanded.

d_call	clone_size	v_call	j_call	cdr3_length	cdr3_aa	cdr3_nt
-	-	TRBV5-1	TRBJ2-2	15	CASSLWQPSTGELFF	TGCGCCAGCAGCTTGTGGCAGCCCAGCACCGGGGAGCTGTTTTTT
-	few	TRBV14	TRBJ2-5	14	CASSQAGLSGTQYF	TGTGCCAGCAGCCAAGCAGGCCTATCGGGGACCCAGTACTTC
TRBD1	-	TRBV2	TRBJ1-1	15	CASSGDRGPRTEAFF	TGTGCCAGCAGTGGAGACAGGGGCCCCCGCACTGAAGCTTTCTTT
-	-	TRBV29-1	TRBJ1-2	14	CSVALQNGGYGYTF	TGCAGCGTTGCTCTCCAGAATGGGGGGTATGGCTACACCTTC
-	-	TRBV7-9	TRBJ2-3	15	CASSLGGGPGDTQYF	TGTGCCAGCAGCTTAGGGGGGGGCCCCGGAGATACGCAGTATTTT
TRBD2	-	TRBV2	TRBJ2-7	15	CASSPDGTSLYEQYF	TGTGCCAGCAGTCCAGACGGGACTAGCCTCTACGAGCAGTACTTC
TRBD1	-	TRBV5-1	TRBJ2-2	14	CASHEGAEGGELFF	TGCGCCAGCCACGAGGGGGCGGAAGGCGGGGAGCTGTTTTTT
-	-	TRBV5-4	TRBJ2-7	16	CASSLRVLQGRDEQYF	TGTGCCAGCAGCCTCCGAGTCCTGCAGGGTCGCGACGAGCAGTACTTC
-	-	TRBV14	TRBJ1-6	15	CASSQEGVINSPLHF	TGTGCCAGCAGCCAAGAGGGGGTTATAAATTCACCCCTCCACTTT
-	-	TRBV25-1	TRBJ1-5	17	CASLAGAGAALNQPQHF	TGTGCCAGCCTCGCGGGTGCGGGGGCCGCGCTCAATCAGCCCCAGCATTTT
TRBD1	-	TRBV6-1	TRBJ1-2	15	CASSPSGTGNSHYTF	TGTGCCAGCAGTCCGTCGGGGACAGGGAACTCACACTACACCTTC
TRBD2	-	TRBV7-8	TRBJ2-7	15	CASNLGASGSYEQYF	TGTGCCAGCAACCTTGGGGCTAGCGGGTCCTACGAGCAGTACTTC
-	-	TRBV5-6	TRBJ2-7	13	CASAVMGAYEQYF	TGTGCCAGCGCAGTAATGGGAGCGTACGAGCAGTACTTC
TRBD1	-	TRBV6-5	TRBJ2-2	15	CASSESDRGTGELFF	TGTGCCAGCAGCGAGTCGGACAGGGGCACCGGGGAGCTGTTTTTT
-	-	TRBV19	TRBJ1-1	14	CASSSTGMNTEAFF	TGTGCCAGTAGTTCGACAGGTATGAACACTGAAGCTTTCTTT
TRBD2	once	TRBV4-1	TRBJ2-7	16	CASSHPRTSGSYEQYF	TGCGCCAGCAGCCACCCCCGGACTAGCGGGTCCTACGAGCAGTACTTC
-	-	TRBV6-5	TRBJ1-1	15	CASSYSRGRSSEAFF	TGTGCCAGCAGTTACTCGAGGGGGAGGAGCTCCGAAGCTTTCTTT
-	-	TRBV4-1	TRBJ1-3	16	CASSQAIGGSGNTIYF	TGCGCCAGCAGCCAAGCGATTGGCGGTTCTGGAAACACCATATATTTT
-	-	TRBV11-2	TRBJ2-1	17	CASSARGPPSSYNEQFF	TGTGCCAGCAGCGCCCGAGGTCCCCCCAGCTCCTACAATGAGCAGTTCTTC
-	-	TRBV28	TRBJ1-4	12	CASSYSQGKLFF	TGTGCCAGCAGTTACTCACAAGGGAAACTGTTTTTT
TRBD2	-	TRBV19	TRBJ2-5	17	CASSYGLAGVKRETQYF	TGTGCCAGTAGCTACGGTCTAGCGGGGGTGAAACGGGAGACCCAGTACTTC
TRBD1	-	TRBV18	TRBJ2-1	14	CASSPVTGGHEQFF	TGTGCCAGCTCACCCGTGACAGGGGGCCATGAGCAGTTCTTC
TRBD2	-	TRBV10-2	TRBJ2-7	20	CASSGPPGLAGVPSSYEQYF	TGCGCCAGCAGCGGGCCCCCGGGACTAGCGGGAGTCCCAAGCTCCTACGAGCAGTACTTC
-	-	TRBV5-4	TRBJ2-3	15	CASSGDWGSTDTQYF	TGTGCCAGCAGCGGGGACTGGGGGAGCACAGATACGCAGTATTTT
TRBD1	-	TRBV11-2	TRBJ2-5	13	CASSRGTEETQYF	TGTGCCAGCAGCCGAGGGACAGAAGAGACCCAGTACTTC
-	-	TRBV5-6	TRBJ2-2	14	CASVRGTNTGELFF	TGTGCCAGCGTGAGGGGAACGAACACCGGGGAGCTGTTTTTT
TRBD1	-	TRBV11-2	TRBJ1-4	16	CASSLSGGLTNEKLFF	TGTGCCAGCAGCTTGTCAGGGGGCTTGACTAATGAAAAACTGTTTTTT
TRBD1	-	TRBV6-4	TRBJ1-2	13	CASRNRDSYGYTF	TGTGCCAGCAGAAACCGGGACAGCTATGGCTACACCTTC
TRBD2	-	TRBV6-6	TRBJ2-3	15	CATETSGRFRDTQYF	TGTGCCACCGAGACTAGCGGGAGGTTTAGAGATACGCAGTATTTT
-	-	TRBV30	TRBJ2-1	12	CAWSPGATEQFF	TGTGCCTGGAGTCCAGGGGCTACTGAGCAGTTCTTC
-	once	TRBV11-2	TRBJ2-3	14	CASSFVVGTDTQYF	TGTGCCAGCAGCTTCGTGGTGGGCACAGATACGCAGTATTTT
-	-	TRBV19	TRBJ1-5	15	CASSIWEGSNQPQHF	TGTGCCAGTAGTATATGGGAGGGGAGCAATCAGCCCCAGCATTTT
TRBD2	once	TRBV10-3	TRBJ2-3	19	CAISDPGASGSKGTDTQYF	TGTGCCATCAGTGACCCCGGGGCTAGCGGGAGTAAGGGTACAGATACGCAGTATTTT
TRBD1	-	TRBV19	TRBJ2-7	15	CASSSSGTGSYEQYF	TGTGCCAGCTCTAGTTCCGGGACAGGATCCTACGAGCAGTACTTC
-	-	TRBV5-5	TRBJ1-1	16	CASSLDSQSMNTEAFF	TGTGCCAGCAGCTTGGATTCTCAGAGTATGAACACTGAAGCTTTCTTT
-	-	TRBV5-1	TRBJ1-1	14	CASSLLNGGTEAFF	TGCGCCAGCAGCCTACTCAACGGGGGCACTGAAGCTTTCTTT
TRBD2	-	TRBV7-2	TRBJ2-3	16	CASSPALAGSTDTQYF	TGTGCCAGCAGCCCCGCACTAGCGGGGAGCACAGATACGCAGTATTTT
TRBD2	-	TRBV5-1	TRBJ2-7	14	CASSLKLAGYEQYF	TGCGCCAGCAGCCTTAAACTAGCGGGCTACGAGCAGTACTTC
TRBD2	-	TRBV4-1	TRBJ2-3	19	CASSLLGLAGGPGTDTQYF	TGCGCCAGCAGCCTTCTAGGCCTAGCGGGGGGGCCGGGCACAGATACGCAGTATTTT